What follows are 32 T cell receptor beta chains derived from one specimen sequenced in a study of CD8+ T cells in alopecia areata. Reverse transcribed after extraction, RNA yielded cDNA as the sequencing template. Assay used: immunoSEQ multiplex PCR; TCRdb lists only in-frame clones, some missing. The sample consists of some 130,000 clones, 49% of them appearing once. The sequenced sample was CD8+ T cells sorted from blood, obtained at week 0. The receptors stem from a human donor with alopecia areata.

For this clone: Different DNA sequences within this sample yield the same CDR3. The chain links TRBV6-1 to TRBJ2-2; 9 nucleotides match TRBD2. This CDR3 is built from 15 residues. The V gene end was trimmed by 0 bases and the J gene end by 8 bases; junction bases not matched to a gene: 4. Germline V gene data show CDR1 as MNHNS and CDR2 as SASEGT. CDR3 in amino acids: CASSEASGGAGELFF. In DNA, the CDR3 is TGTGCCAGCAGTGAAGCTAGCGGGGGAGCGGGGGAGCTGTTTTTT.

J is TRBJ2-1 and V is TRBV6-6; 7 nucleotides match TRBD2. The CDR3 sequence is 16 residues long. Trimming at V came to 0 bases and at J to 6 bases, leaving 8 bases not matched to a gene. Germline V CDR1 and CDR2: MNHNY, SVGAGI (reference sequence). CDR3 sequence reads: CASSYSGLAVGNEQFF. In nucleotides, the CDR3 is TGTGCCAGCAGTTACTCGGGGCTAGCGGTAGGCAATGAGCAGTTCTTC.

This clone was observed a few times. The chain recombines TRBV11-2 with TRBJ2-7; D is uncertain. The germline CDR1 and CDR2 sequences are SGHAT and FQNNGV. Trimming shortened V by 0 bases and J by 6 bases, and 9 bases separated the two germline ends. The CDR3 contains 13 residues. The CDR3 loop is CASSLDPVVEQYF. Written as DNA, the CDR3 is TGTGCCAGCAGCTTAGATCCCGTGGTCGAGCAGTACTTC. Based on the CDR3 plus reference TRBV11-2 and TRBJ2-7, the full variable domain is EAGVAQSPRYKIIEKRQSVAFWCNPISGHATLYWYQQILGQGPKLLIQFQNNGVVDDSQLPKDRFSAERLKGVDSTLKIQPAKLEDSAVYLCASSLDPVVEQYFGPGTRLTVT.

The J gene is TRBJ2-1, the V gene TRBV10-3; D unresolved. Germline V gene data show CDR1 as ENHRY and CDR2 as SYGVKD. CDR3 length: 14 residues. V lost 5 bases to trimming and J lost 6 bases, with 14 bases between them. CDR3 DNA: TGTGCCATCAGTTTGATCCCGCTGGGCAATGAGCAGTTCTTC. Amino acids: CAISLIPLGNEQFF.

This clone was counted a few times. The chain has TRBV29-1 and TRBJ1-3, with a weak D call TRBD1 (6 bases). V lost 4 bases and J lost 3, with 16 bases in between. Germline assignment: CDR1 SQVTM and CDR2 ANQGSEA. The CDR3 contains 15 residues. The CDR3 loop reads CSVVPRGLGGNTIYF. As DNA, the CDR3 is TGCAGCGTTGTTCCCAGGGGACTGGGTGGAAACACCATATATTTT.

This clone was observed a handful of times. J is TRBJ1-1 and V is TRBV7-9, with a possible D match to TRBD1 (6 bases). The germline gives CDR1 SEHNR, CDR2 FQNEAQ (reference sequence). This CDR3 contains 12 residues. V lost 4 bases and J 6 bases, leaving 9 bases between the germline ends. The CDR3 DNA is TGTGCCAGCAGCTCAGGGGTGGCTGAAGCTTTCTTT. It yields the protein CASSSGVAEAFF. Based on the CDR3 plus reference TRBV7-9 and TRBJ1-1, the full variable domain is DTGVSQNPRHKITKRGQNVTFRCDPISEHNRLYWYRQTLGQGPEFLTYFQNEAQLEKSRLLSDRFSAERPKGSFSTLEIQRTEQGDSAMYLCASSSGVAEAFFGQGTRLTVV.

The genes are TRBV29-1 and TRBJ2-7; maybe TRBD2 (7 bases). With 5 bases removed from V and 5 bases from J, the gap between germline ends came to 10 bases. The CDR3 has 11 residues. Germline V gene sequence: CDR1 SQVTM, CDR2 ANQGSEA. The CDR3 spells CSVRGAHEQYF. The DNA of the CDR3 is TGCAGCGTTCGGGGGGCTCACGAGCAGTACTTC.

V usage is TRBV4-1 and J usage is TRBJ1-6, with D possibly being TRBD1 (6 bases). The CDR3 totals 16 residues. V shed 1 base and J shed 4 bases, with 11 bases lying between them. Germline CDR1 MGHRA, CDR2 YSYEKL. CDR3 amino acids: CASSQAPGAYNSPLHF. In DNA form, the CDR3 reads TGCGCCAGCAGCCAAGCTCCAGGGGCTTATAATTCACCCCTCCACTTT.

This chain links TRBV7-9 with TRBJ2-1; unclear D gene. Deletions cut 4 bases from V and 2 bases from J, with 9 bases between. CDR3 length: 14 residues. CDR1 and CDR2 (germline): SEHNR, FQNEAQ (reference sequence). DNA for the CDR3: TGTGCCAGCAGCTCCCCGACGGCCTACAATGAGCAGTTCTTC. Translating gives CASSSPTAYNEQFF.

This chain links TRBV10-2 with TRBJ1-6, with D tentatively TRBD1 (6 bases). The germline V gene encodes CDR1 WSHSY and CDR2 SAAADI. This CDR3 has 13 amino acids. V was cut by 3 bases and J by 8 bases, with 8 bases left in between. The CDR3 is CASSDTGYSPLHF. The DNA for the CDR3 is TGCGCCAGCAGTGACACAGGGTATTCACCCCTCCACTTT.

This chain's CDR3 is CASSLGPGTSTDTQYF. CDR3 DNA sequence: TGTGCCAGCAGCTTGGGGCCCGGGACTAGCACAGATACGCAGTATTTT. The chain joins TRBV5-4 to TRBJ2-3; maybe TRBD2 (6 bases). V was pared by 0 bases and J by 0 bases, with 11 bases between. The germline V gene encodes CDR1 SGHNT and CDR2 YYREEE (reference sequence). The CDR3 has 16 amino acids.

There are a few counts of this clone. The chain couples TRBV29-1 to TRBJ2-2; no reliable D call. Trimming removed 1 base at V and 6 bases at J, with 6 bases between. The CDR3 is 12 amino acids. Germline V gives CDR1 SQVTM, CDR2 ANQGSEA. The CDR3 DNA sequence: TGCAGCGTTGAAGGGGGTTCCGGGGAGCTGTTTTTT. Amino acids: CSVEGGSGELFF.

This clone occurred many times. The J gene is TRBJ2-7, the V gene TRBV7-2, with 7 nucleotides matching TRBD2. This CDR3 has 16 residues. Germline-derived CDR1 and CDR2 are SGHTA and FQGNSA. V gave up 4 bases and J gave up 4 bases; unmatched junction bases: 13. The CDR3 coding sequence is TGTGCCAGCAGCTCGGGGCCCAGCGGGGCAGAGTACGAGCAGTACTTC. Its protein is CASSSGPSGAEYEQYF.

The chain uses TRBV27 and TRBJ2-1; no clear D gene. Germline V gene sequence: CDR1 MNHEY, CDR2 SMNVEV (reference sequence). The CDR3 runs to 13 residues. Trimming shortened V by 5 bases and J by 8 bases, and 13 bases separated the two germline ends. DNA for the CDR3: TGTGCCAGCAGTCTACCTAGGATCGATGAGCAGTTCTTC. Residues: CASSLPRIDEQFF.

The chain links TRBV5-6 to TRBJ1-1; 12 positions agree with TRBD1. The CDR3 runs 16 residues. With V trimmed by 5 bases and J by 3 bases, 8 bases remained unmatched. CDR1 and CDR2 (germline): SGHDT, YYEEEE. The CDR3 DNA follows: TGTGCCAGCAGTTCCGGGACAGGGGGCTCGTACACTGAAGCTTTCTTT. Amino acids: CASSSGTGGSYTEAFF.

V gene TRBV9 combines with J gene TRBJ1-5; no reliable D call. The V end lost 3 bases, the J end lost 0 bases, and 13 bases lay between the germline ends. Germline assignment: CDR1 SGDLS and CDR2 YYNGEE. The CDR3 sequence is 16 residues long. In nucleotides, the CDR3 is TGTGCCAGCAGCGGATTAGGTTCAGGTAGCAATCAGCCCCAGCATTTT. Amino acid sequence: CASSGLGSGSNQPQHF.

V usage is TRBV6-5 and J usage is TRBJ2-3; the D gene is possibly TRBD2 (7 bases). Germline V gives CDR1 MNHEY, CDR2 SVGAGI. The length of the CDR3 is 15 residues. Between the trimmed V and J ends, which lost 2 bases and 2 bases, there was a span of 11 bases. The CDR3 DNA sequence: TGTGCCAGCAGTTACGGGGGGGCCGACACAGATACGCAGTATTTT. It codes for CASSYGGADTDTQYF.

CDR3 nucleotides: TGCGCCAGCAGCCAAGATCCTACAGTTGGCTACACCTTC. Translated, it gives CASSQDPTVGYTF. The V call is TRBV4-1, the J call TRBJ1-2; D call uncertain. CDR3 length: 13 amino acids. V dropped 0 bases and J dropped 7 bases, with 9 bases sitting between them. The germline CDR1 and CDR2 sequences are MGHRA and YSYEKL.

The V call is TRBV30, the J call TRBJ1-4; D is undetermined. This CDR3 spans 15 amino acids. Trimming left V 1 base short and J 3 bases short, with 12 bases between. The germline gives CDR1 GTSNPN, CDR2 SVGIG (reference sequence). CDR3 sequence reads: CAWSGVPAANEKLFF. CDR3 sequence (DNA): TGTGCCTGGAGTGGGGTGCCAGCGGCTAATGAAAAACTGTTTTTT.

The V and J genes are TRBV5-4 and TRBJ2-5, with D perhaps TRBD1 (5 bases). The CDR3 is 12 amino acids. Trimming cost V 0 bases and J 5 bases, with 5 bases left between them. CDR1 is SGHNT and CDR2 is YYREEE in the germline V gene (reference sequence). The CDR3 region has the DNA TGTGCCAGCAGCTTGGCAGGGGAGACCCAGTACTTC. As protein: CASSLAGETQYF.

The V gene is TRBV7-6, the J gene TRBJ1-1; D ambiguous. The germline V gene encodes CDR1 SGHVS and CDR2 FNYEAQ. The CDR3 sequence is 15 residues long. Between the trimmed V and J ends, which lost 1 base and 1 base, there was a span of 10 bases. The CDR3 DNA reads as TGTGCCAGCAGCTTAGAGGCAGAAGGGAACACTGAAGCTTTCTTT. Translated: CASSLEAEGNTEAFF.

In its sample, this clone was seen a few times. The V gene is TRBV7-8, the J gene TRBJ2-7, with 7 bases aligning to TRBD2. CDR3 length equals 13 residues. In germline, CDR1 is SGHVS, CDR2 FQNEAQ. Trimming removed 5 bases from V and 5 bases from J; junction bases left unmatched: 6. CDR3 in amino acids: CASSPQREDEQYF. The CDR3 bases are TGTGCCAGCAGCCCCCAGCGGGAAGACGAGCAGTACTTC.

The rearrangement links TRBV4-3 to TRBJ1-5; possibly TRBD1 for D (5 bases). Trimming removed 0 bases at V and 1 base at J, with 10 bases between. Germline V gene data show CDR1 as LGHNA and CDR2 as YSLEER. The CDR3 extends over 16 amino acids. As DNA, the CDR3 is TGCGCCAGCAGCCAAGACAGGGTGATCAGCAATCAGCCCCAGCATTTT. This sequence encodes CASSQDRVISNQPQHF.

The chain links TRBV5-6 to TRBJ1-1; D not certain. CDR3 length: 12 amino acids. CDR1 is SGHDT, CDR2 YYEEEE, per germline. V dropped 6 bases and J dropped 4 bases, with 10 bases sitting between them. The CDR3 protein is CASTWSSTEAFF. CDR3 DNA: TGTGCCAGCACATGGTCGAGCACTGAAGCTTTCTTT.

This CDR3 reads CASSEGQGVIGYTF. The DNA of the CDR3 is TGTGCCAGCAGTGAAGGGCAGGGGGTTATTGGCTACACCTTC. The genes are TRBV2 and TRBJ1-2; 7 bases fit TRBD1. Germline CDR1 and CDR2: SNHLY and FYNNEI. This CDR3 is 14 amino acids long. J gave up 7 bases and V 1 base, and 6 bases lay outside the gene matches.

The chain recombines TRBV4-3 with TRBJ1-1; weak D call: TRBD1 (5 bases). The CDR3 is 14 amino acids. Trimming removed 0 bases from V and 8 bases from J, with 13 bases in between. Germline CDR1 and CDR2: LGHNA and YSLEER. The CDR3 DNA sequence: TGCGCCAGCAGCCAAGAAAGGGGAGACGGAGAAGCTTTCTTT. Its translation is CASSQERGDGEAFF.

This chain links TRBV15 with TRBJ1-2, with TRBD1 identical over 7 bases. This CDR3 is built from 14 residues. Losses at the gene ends were 3 bases for V and 4 bases for J; bases not matched to a gene: 5. The germline V gene encodes CDR1 LNHNV and CDR2 YYDKDF (reference sequence). Here the CDR3 reads CATSRETGFYGYTF. As DNA, the CDR3 is TGTGCCACCAGCAGGGAGACAGGGTTCTATGGCTACACCTTC.

This clone has a handful of counts. The V call is TRBV14, the J call TRBJ2-7; D is unresolved. CDR3 length: 11 amino acids. Germline lookup yields CDR1 SGHDN and CDR2 FVKESK. Trimming stripped 1 base from V and 6 bases from J, with 4 bases between. In nucleotides, the CDR3 is TGTGCCAGCAGCCAAGGGTTCGAGCAGTACTTC. Encoded protein: CASSQGFEQYF.

V and J are TRBV23-1 and TRBJ2-7; D gene unclear. TRBV23-1 falls under the ORF class, with uncertain function. The ends were cut back, 1 base at V and 0 bases at J, with 13 bases in the middle. CDR3 size: 16 residues. The CDR3: CASSQCPELSSYEQYF. CDR3 nucleotide sequence: TGCGCCAGCAGTCAATGTCCGGAGTTGAGCTCCTACGAGCAGTACTTC.

The count of this clone is one. V usage is TRBV30 and J usage is TRBJ2-3; D might be TRBD2 (6 bases). This CDR3 has 14 residues. In germline, CDR1 is GTSNPN, CDR2 SVGIG (reference sequence). Deletions cut 8 bases from V and 3 bases from J, with 18 bases between. The CDR3 region is CAHSLEGSTDTQYF. CDR3 DNA sequence: TGTGCCCACTCTCTGGAGGGAAGTACAGATACGCAGTATTTT.

As for this clone: Being one base from a much bigger clone, this may be a read error. This sample also contains other DNA sequences that code for the same CDR3. The V and J genes are TRBV25-1 and TRBJ2-2, with D hard to call. Per germline, CDR1 MGHDK and CDR2 SYGVNS. V lost 2 bases to trimming and J lost 3 bases, with 4 bases between them. This CDR3 contains 13 residues. Here the CDR3 reads CASSEGDTGELFF. As DNA, the CDR3 is TGTGCCAGCAGTGAAGGGGACACCGGGGAGCTGTTTTTT.

The chain carries TRBV5-4 and TRBJ2-1; D perhaps matches TRBD1 (5 bases). Germline V gene sequence: CDR1 SGHNT, CDR2 YYREEE (reference sequence). The CDR3 extends over 12 amino acids. Deletions cut 4 bases from V and 7 bases from J, with 9 bases between. CDR3 protein: CASSTDSNEQFF. CDR3 in DNA: TGTGCCAGCAGCACAGACAGTAATGAGCAGTTCTTC.